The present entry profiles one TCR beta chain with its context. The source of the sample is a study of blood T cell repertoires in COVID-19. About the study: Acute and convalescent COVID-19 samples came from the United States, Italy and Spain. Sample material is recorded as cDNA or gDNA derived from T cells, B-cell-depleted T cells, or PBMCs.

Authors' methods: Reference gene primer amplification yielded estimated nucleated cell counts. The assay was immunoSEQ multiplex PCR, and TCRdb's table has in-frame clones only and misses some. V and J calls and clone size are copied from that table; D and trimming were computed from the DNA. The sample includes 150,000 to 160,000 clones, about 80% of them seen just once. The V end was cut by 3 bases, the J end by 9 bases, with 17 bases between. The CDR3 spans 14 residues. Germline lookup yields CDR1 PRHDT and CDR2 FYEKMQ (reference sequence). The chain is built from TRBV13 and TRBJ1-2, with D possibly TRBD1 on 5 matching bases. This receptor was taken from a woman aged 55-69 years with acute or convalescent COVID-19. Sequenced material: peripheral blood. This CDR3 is CASSLEMQGGSYTF. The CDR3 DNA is TGTGCCAGCAGCTTGGAGATGCAGGGCGGAAGCTACACCTTC.